This is a list of T cell receptor beta chains from one sample in a study of cytomegalovirus exposure and HLA in healthy donors. Using immunoSEQ multiplex PCR, the repertoire was profiled, and TCRdb retains in-frame clones only, with some absent. The sample shows 150,000 to 200,000 clones, 87% of them seen only once. The sequenced sample was PBMCs. Receptors originate from a girl under three years old in good health and CMV-seronegative. Each CDR3 is given with its conserved first and last residue. Fields, in order: clone size, V gene, D gene, J gene, CDR3 protein, CDR3 DNA. D genes are given only for firm matches. Part of the rows lack a size; the others show once, few, many or a class for expanded clones.

.	TRBV6-1	.	TRBJ1-2	CASSAPGYYGYTF	TGTGCCAGCAGTGCTCCAGGGTACTATGGCTACACCTTC
.	TRBV7-8	TRBD2	TRBJ2-1	CASSRTSGRKFF	TGTGCCAGCAGCCGAACTAGCGGGAGAAAGTTCTTC
.	TRBV30	TRBD2	TRBJ2-5	CAWSTGLAGGREETQYF	TGTGCCTGGAGCACGGGACTAGCGGGGGGAAGAGAAGAGACCCAGTACTTC
.	TRBV6-1	TRBD2	TRBJ2-5	CASSVTSGGQETQYF	TGTGCCAGCAGTGTAACTAGCGGGGGCCAAGAGACCCAGTACTTC
.	TRBV4-1	TRBD1	TRBJ1-2	CASTRGVGTGRLGGYGYTF	TGCGCCAGCACCAGGGGGGTAGGGACAGGAAGATTGGGCGGCTATGGCTACACCTTC
.	TRBV29-1	.	TRBJ2-5	CSVIGVPQETQYF	TGCAGCGTTATAGGGGTTCCTCAAGAGACCCAGTACTTC
.	TRBV28	.	TRBJ1-2	CASSPVLHGYTF	TGTGCCAGCAGTCCGGTACTACATGGCTACACCTTC
.	TRBV7-7	.	TRBJ2-3	CASSSSEFTDTQYF	TGTGCTAGCAGCTCCTCCGAGTTCACAGATACGCAGTATTTT
.	TRBV7-2	TRBD2	TRBJ2-2	CASSRLAGRRANTGELFF	TGTGCCAGCAGCCGGCTAGCGGGACGTAGGGCAAACACCGGGGAGCTGTTTTTT
once	TRBV6-1	TRBD1	TRBJ1-1	CASREDRVNTEAFF	TGTGCCAGCAGGGAAGACAGGGTCAACACTGAAGCTTTCTTT
.	TRBV11-2	TRBD2	TRBJ2-3	CASSLDLPGGSDTQYF	TGTGCCAGCAGCTTAGACCTCCCGGGGGGTTCAGATACGCAGTATTTT
.	TRBV6-5	.	TRBJ1-1	CASSYMRNTEAFF	TGTGCCAGCAGTTACATGAGGAACACTGAAGCTTTCTTT
few	TRBV7-5	.	TRBJ2-7	CVRSPGTGYEQYF	TGTGTCAGAAGCCCAGGGACAGGCTACGAGCAGTACTTC
.	TRBV4-1	TRBD2	TRBJ2-7	CASSRLAGPALLYEQYF	TGCGCCAGCAGCCGATTAGCGGGGCCTGCCCTCCTTTACGAGCAGTACTTC
once	TRBV5-8	.	TRBJ2-5	CASSLGIGGETQYF	TGTGCCAGCAGCTTGGGCATTGGGGGGGAGACCCAGTACTTC
once	TRBV7-8	.	TRBJ1-2	CASSLTGGGDGYTF	TGTGCCAGCAGCTTAACCGGGGGAGGGGATGGCTACACCTTC
.	TRBV7-9	.	TRBJ1-2	CASSLWDFYGYTF	TGTGCCAGCAGCCTCTGGGACTTCTATGGCTACACCTTC
.	TRBV27	.	TRBJ2-1	CASSYRQRTYNEQFF	TGTGCCAGCAGTTACCGACAGAGAACCTACAATGAGCAGTTCTTC
.	TRBV5-1	TRBD1	TRBJ2-1	CASSVGQIHNEQFF	TGCGCCAGCAGCGTGGGACAGATCCACAATGAGCAGTTCTTC
.	TRBV2	TRBD1	TRBJ1-3	CASSRDRGGNTIYF	TGTGCCAGCAGTAGGGACAGGGGAGGAAACACCATATATTTT
.	TRBV6-5	.	TRBJ2-5	CASKDFQETQYF	TGTGCCAGCAAAGACTTCCAAGAGACCCAGTACTTC
.	TRBV18	TRBD1	TRBJ1-1	CASSQDRAEAFF	TGTGCCAGCTCACAAGACAGGGCTGAAGCTTTCTTT
.	TRBV5-1	TRBD1	TRBJ2-1	CASSQDRAYNEQFF	TGCGCCAGCAGCCAGGACAGGGCCTACAATGAGCAGTTCTTC
.	TRBV30	TRBD1	TRBJ1-3	CAGDRAGNTIYF	TGTGCCGGGGACAGGGCTGGAAACACCATATATTTT
.	TRBV19	TRBD2	TRBJ2-3	CASSAGLAAPGTQYF	TGTGCCAGTAGTGCGGGACTAGCGGCTCCGGGTACGCAGTATTTT
.	TRBV7-2	TRBD2	TRBJ2-7	CTSSQGLGVREQYF	TGTACCAGCAGCCAGGGACTAGGGGTCCGCGAGCAGTACTTC